Included here is one T cell receptor beta chain sequence, with context. The repertoire was sequenced with immunoSEQ multiplex PCR; TCRdb's copy has only in-frame clones and lacks some. Of roughly 200,000 clones in the sample, 84% were seen once. The entry originates in a study of blood T cell repertoires in COVID-19. Adults between roughly 18 and 90 years of age took part from fewer than 30 US areas. Sequencing was performed on PBMCs or T cells enriched from blood (not recorded which). The sequence was collected from a woman younger than 45 who had been exposed to COVID-19.

Here the CDR3 DNA reads TGTGCCAGCAGCTTAAGGTCACAGATCACCGGGGAGCTGTTTTTT. It translates to CASSLRSQITGELFF. The V and J genes are TRBV11-2 and TRBJ2-2; no reliable D call. The CDR3 has 15 amino acids. The V and J ends lost 2 bases and 4 bases respectively, with 11 bases between them. The germline V gene has CDR1 SGHAT and CDR2 FQNNGV.